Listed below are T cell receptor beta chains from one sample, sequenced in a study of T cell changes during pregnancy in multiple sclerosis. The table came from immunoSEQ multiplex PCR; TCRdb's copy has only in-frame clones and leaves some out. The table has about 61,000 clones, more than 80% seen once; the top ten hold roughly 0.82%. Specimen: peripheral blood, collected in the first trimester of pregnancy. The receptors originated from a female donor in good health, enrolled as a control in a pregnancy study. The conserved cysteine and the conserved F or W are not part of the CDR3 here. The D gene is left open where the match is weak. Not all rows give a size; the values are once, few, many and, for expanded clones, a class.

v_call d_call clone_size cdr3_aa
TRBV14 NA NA ASSQGWFVGQPTDTQY
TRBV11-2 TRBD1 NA ASSLQTGGTEAF
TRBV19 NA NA ASRPAQEYTEAF
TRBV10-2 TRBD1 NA ASGQGGSGGYT
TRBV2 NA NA ASTEESRTEAF
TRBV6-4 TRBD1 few ASRVDRVNTEAF
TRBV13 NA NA ASSLGRAYEQY
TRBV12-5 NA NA ASGLVLGRMNTEAF
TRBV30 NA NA AWSHGNTEAF
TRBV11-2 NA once ASSLSAGTQNIQY
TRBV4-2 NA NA ASSQGAPYEQY
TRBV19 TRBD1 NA ASNRGPNTGELF
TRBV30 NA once AWSTYRRLSYEQY
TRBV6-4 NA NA ALKGRGVETQY
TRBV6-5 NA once ASINDEGGGTEAF
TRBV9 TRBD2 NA ASSVDPGTNYEQY
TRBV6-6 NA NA ASSYFQGQGNQPQH
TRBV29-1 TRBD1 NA SVVRTGKITDTQY
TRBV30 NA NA AWKGRQTYEQY
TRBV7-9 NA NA ASSLGAGLNTEAF
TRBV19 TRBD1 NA ASSIGGQQETQY
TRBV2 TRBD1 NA ASRPQGAANEKLF
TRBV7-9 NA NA ASSSSGESGNEQF
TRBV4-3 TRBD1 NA ASSLKMGGTGSNQPQH
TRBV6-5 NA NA ASTRNWAQETQY
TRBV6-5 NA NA ASSLDTYTEAF
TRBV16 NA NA ASSQLRTLNTEAF
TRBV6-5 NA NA ASTVGRGNEQF
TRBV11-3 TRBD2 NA ASSLIAGGPVEQF
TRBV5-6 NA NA ASSHGLAVAADTQY
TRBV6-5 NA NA ASSLGHWAGELF
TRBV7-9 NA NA ASFGTGILYGYT
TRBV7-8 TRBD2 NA ASSPRGGANTGELF
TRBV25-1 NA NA ASSELGLFQETQY
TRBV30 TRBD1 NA AWSNLWTGRTEAF
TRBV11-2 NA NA ASSLEAGQPQH
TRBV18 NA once ASSPKRDFSNQPQH
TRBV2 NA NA ASMEGMGSSSYNSPLH
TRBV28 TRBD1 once ASSSLAGGYYEQY
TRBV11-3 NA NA ASSSLGGSYNEQF
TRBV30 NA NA AWSDGVEQF